This T cell receptor (beta chain) is from a study of technical replicates of blood from a few donors. TCRdb keeps only in-frame clones here, not all; method: immunoSEQ multiplex PCR. Here the sample spans about 97,000 clones, approximately 95% being singletons. CDR1 is SEHNR, CDR2 FQNEAQ, per germline (reference sequence). This CDR3 contains 11 residues. V shed 5 bases and J shed 7 bases, with 5 bases lying between them. This clone was detected once. The receptor's source is a human donor in good health. Input material: T cells isolated from PBMCs. The gene calls are TRBV7-9 and TRBJ2-2; D remains unclear. CDR3 coding DNA: TGTGCCAGCAGCCCCGGCGGGGAGCTGTTTTTT. Residues: CASSPGGELFF.